Listed below are T cell receptor beta chains from one sample, sequenced in a study of blood T cell repertoires in COVID-19. The assay was immunoSEQ multiplex PCR, and TCRdb's table has in-frame clones only and misses some. This table has more than 45,000 clones, over 65% appearing once. The sequenced sample was peripheral blood. The source is a man aged 35 to 55 with active COVID-19. Both conserved end residues are part of each CDR3. The D gene is left open where the match is weak. Expanded clones get a size class; other rows say once, few or many, or leave the size out.

V gene	D gene	J gene	clone size	CDR3 DNA	CDR3 protein
TRBV19	NA	TRBJ1-1	NA	TGTGCCAGTAGTTCCCCAGGGCTGAACACTGAAGCTTTCTTT	CASSSPGLNTEAFF
TRBV7-2	NA	TRBJ1-3	NA	TGTGCCAGCAGCTTATTCGGGGGGCCCACTGGAAACACCATATATTTT	CASSLFGGPTGNTIYF
TRBV27	TRBD1	TRBJ2-2	NA	TGTGCCAGCAGTCCCGGGACAGGGGGAAACGGGGAGCTGTTTTTT	CASSPGTGGNGELFF
TRBV6-5	NA	TRBJ1-5	NA	TGTGCCAGCAGCTCTACAGCATATAGCAATCAGCCCCAGCATTTT	CASSSTAYSNQPQHF
TRBV2	NA	TRBJ1-5	NA	TGTGCCACCTCCGGAGGCGTCAATCAGCCCCAGCATTTT	CATSGGVNQPQHF
TRBV5-4	TRBD2	TRBJ2-1	NA	TGTGCCAGCAGACAGACTAGCGGGAGATACAATGAGCAGTTCTTC	CASRQTSGRYNEQFF
TRBV10-2	TRBD2	TRBJ2-5	NA	TGCGCCAGCAGCCTAGCGGAGGGGGAGACCCAGTACTTC	CASSLAEGETQYF
TRBV28	TRBD2	TRBJ2-7	NA	TGTGCCAGCACCCGACTAGCTGATCACTACGAGCAGTACTTC	CASTRLADHYEQYF
TRBV3-1/TRBV3-2	NA	TRBJ1-3	NA	TGTACCAGCAGCCAACCATCCAGGGTCGACTCTGGAAACACCATATATTTT	CTSSQPSRVDSGNTIYF
TRBV7-2	TRBD2	TRBJ2-1	NA	TGTGCCAGCAGCTTAGGAGGCGCGGGAGCTTCCTACAATGAGCAGTTCTTC	CASSLGGAGASYNEQFF
TRBV20-1	TRBD1	TRBJ2-7	NA	TGCAGTGCTAGTGAGGGACAGGACCCCTACGAGCAGTACTTC	CSASEGQDPYEQYF
TRBV14	NA	TRBJ2-1	NA	TGTGCCAGCAGCCCCGGGATGTGGCAGAATGAGCAGTTCTTC	CASSPGMWQNEQFF
TRBV5-4	NA	TRBJ2-2	NA	TGTGCCAGCAGTCCAGGGCGGGGAGCCGGGGAGCTGTTTTTT	CASSPGRGAGELFF
TRBV9	NA	TRBJ2-3	NA	TGTGCCAGCAGCGGAAACCAGGGTACAGATACGCAGTATTTT	CASSGNQGTDTQYF
TRBV5-6	NA	TRBJ1-2	NA	TGTGCCACCGTGGCAAGAATTAGGGGCTATGGCTACACCTTC	CATVARIRGYGYTF
TRBV24-1	TRBD1	TRBJ1-1	NA	TGTGCCACCAGTGATCCGGGACAGGGAGGGACTGAAGCTTTCTTT	CATSDPGQGGTEAFF
TRBV28	TRBD2	TRBJ2-3	NA	TGTGCCAGCAGTACCGCACTAGCGGGATTTAGCACAGATACGCAGTATTTT	CASSTALAGFSTDTQYF
TRBV18	TRBD1	TRBJ1-5	NA	TGTGCCAGCTCACCAGACAGGGGAGGAATGAATCAGCCCCAGCATTTT	CASSPDRGGMNQPQHF
TRBV3-1/TRBV3-2	TRBD2	TRBJ2-2	once	TGTGCCAGCAGCCAAGATTTGACTAGCGGGAGGGTCTACACCGGGGAGCTGTTTTTT	CASSQDLTSGRVYTGELFF
TRBV7-3	NA	TRBJ2-1	NA	TGTGCCAGCAGCTTAACGGGCGGGATAAGCTCCTACAATGAGCAGTTCTTC	CASSLTGGISSYNEQFF
TRBV3-1/TRBV3-2	TRBD1	TRBJ1-4	NA	TGTGCCAGCAGCCGGGACAGCACACCCGAAAAACTGTTTTTT	CASSRDSTPEKLFF
TRBV29-1	TRBD2	TRBJ2-7	once	TGCGGGGTGGGGACTACCGTCGGCTACGAGCAGTACTTC	CGVGTTVGYEQYF
TRBV9	TRBD2	TRBJ2-1	NA	TGTGCCAGCAGCCAGACTTCGGGAGGGCCGGATGAGCAGTTCTTC	CASSQTSGGPDEQFF
TRBV29-1	TRBD2	TRBJ2-1	NA	TGCAGCGTTGTGACTAGCGGGAGGGGTAATGAGCAGTTCTTC	CSVVTSGRGNEQFF
TRBV6-1	NA	TRBJ1-2	few	TGTGCCAGCAGTGAAGCGGGGCCGACTTCCTATGGCTACACCTTC	CASSEAGPTSYGYTF
TRBV6-1	NA	TRBJ2-7	NA	TGTGCCAGCAGTGGGATACAGGGCTATTCGCTAGTATTCTACGAGCAGTACTTC	CASSGIQGYSLVFYEQYF
TRBV10-1	TRBD1	TRBJ2-7	once	TGCGCCATCAAACCGTGGACAGGGAGCTCCTACGAGCAGTACTTC	CAIKPWTGSSYEQYF
TRBV10-1	NA	TRBJ2-7	few	TGCGCCAGCAGTGAGTTATCAGGGGTCGGTCACGAGCAGTACTTC	CASSELSGVGHEQYF
TRBV6-6	TRBD2	TRBJ2-7	NA	TGTGCCAGCAACAGAGGGGACTACGCTGAGCAGTACTTC	CASNRGDYAEQYF
TRBV15	TRBD1	TRBJ2-1	once	TGTGCCACCAGCAGAGATCTGGGACAGGGGAATAATGAGCAGTTCTTC	CATSRDLGQGNNEQFF
TRBV29-1	TRBD1	TRBJ1-1	NA	TGCAGCGTTGTCCTGTCCGGGACAGGGTTGGGCACTGAAGCTTTCTTT	CSVVLSGTGLGTEAFF
TRBV6-6	TRBD1	TRBJ1-5	NA	TGTGCCAGCAGCCCCCGGACAGGGAATCATCAGCCCCAGCATTTT	CASSPRTGNHQPQHF
TRBV4-1	NA	TRBJ2-2	NA	TGCGCCAGCAGCCAAGTCCTCACCGGGGAGCTGTTTTTT	CASSQVLTGELFF
TRBV2	NA	TRBJ2-2	NA	TGTGCCAGCAGTGAAGTGTCAGGGGACACCGGGGAGCTGTTTTTT	CASSEVSGDTGELFF
TRBV19	NA	TRBJ1-5	NA	TGTGCCAGTAGTAAGGACAGAGATCAGCCCCAGCATTTT	CASSKDRDQPQHF
TRBV19	TRBD1	TRBJ2-1	NA	TGTGCCAGTAGTATCTACAGGGGCCTCAATGAGCAGTTCTTC	CASSIYRGLNEQFF
TRBV19	TRBD1	TRBJ2-7	NA	TGTGCCAGTAGTTTACCGGGACAGGGGGTGCGAGAGCAGTACTTC	CASSLPGQGVREQYF
TRBV19	NA	TRBJ2-2	NA	TGTGCCAGTAGTACCTTCGAAGGGGTAATCGGGGAGCTGTTTTTT	CASSTFEGVIGELFF
TRBV7-8	NA	TRBJ1-2	NA	TGTGCCAGCAGCCCCCGATGGGAGGGGATATCGGGCTACACCTTC	CASSPRWEGISGYTF
TRBV30	TRBD1	TRBJ2-1	NA	TGTGCCTGGAGACCGGGACAGTACAATGAGCAGTTCTTC	CAWRPGQYNEQFF
TRBV10-3	TRBD2	TRBJ2-3	NA	TGTGCCATCAGTGAAGGAACCCCAGCGGGAGGGCCTAGTACAGATACGCAGTATTTT	CAISEGTPAGGPSTDTQYF